This T cell receptor (beta chain) was obtained from a study of CD8 T cells in ankylosing spondylitis. This clonotype showed up just a few times. Germline CDR1 reads DFQATT; CDR2 reads SNEGSKA (reference sequence). The CDR3 covers 13 residues. The V gene lost 3 bases and the J gene lost 7 bases, with 16 bases spanning the gap. A quantitative 5'-RACE method, one with molecular barcodes, was used to make TCR beta libraries. TCRdb fed the 5' RACE reads into MiXCR, producing one record per CDR3 protein. The sample shows about 130,000 distinct CDR3 sequences, roughly 13% of them seen only once. This receptor was taken from a female donor with ankylosing spondylitis or in good health (not recorded which). Sequenced: blood, either unsorted or a sorted T cell fraction (not recorded which). The chain combines TRBV20-1 with TRBJ2-7; a weak D match, TRBD1 (6 bases). Here the CDR3 reads CSASPRGSGEQYF. The CDR3 DNA reads TGCAGTGCTAGTCCTAGGGGGTCTGGGGAGCAGTACTTC.